The 32 T cell receptor beta chains in this list originate from one sample, sequenced in a study of cytotoxic CD8 clonotypes in ibrutinib-treated CLL. Assay used: immunoSEQ multiplex PCR; TCRdb lists only in-frame clones, some missing. The sample carries around 130,000 clones, around 84% recorded once. The source was PBMCs, collected after 24 months of ibrutinib treatment. The receptors stem from a human donor with chronic lymphocytic leukemia.

This rearrangement joins TRBV6-5 to TRBJ2-1; no clear D. Germline lookup yields CDR1 MNHEY and CDR2 SVGAGI. There are 14 residues in the CDR3. With 6 bases removed from V and 1 base from J, the gap between germline ends came to 10 bases. In nucleotides, the CDR3 is TGTGCCAGCAGATTACAGAGTTCCTACAATGAGCAGTTCTTC. Amino acid sequence: CASRLQSSYNEQFF.

This sequence joins TRBV7-9 and TRBJ1-2; TRBD1 agrees at 7 bases. Germline CDR1 reads SEHNR; CDR2 reads FQNEAQ (reference sequence). Germline trimming cut 6 bases from V and 8 bases from J; bases unmatched to any gene: 21. The CDR3 length is 17 residues. CDR3 coding DNA: TGTGCCAGCAGAACTACCCGGAACGACAGGGATACTTGGGGCTACACCTTC. Translated: CASRTTRNDRDTWGYTF.

V gene TRBV19 combines with J gene TRBJ1-3; D possibly corresponds to TRBD1 (5 bases). The CDR3 covers 15 residues. The V end lost 5 bases, the J end lost 4 bases, and 15 bases lay between the germline ends. The V gene's germline CDR1 is LNHDA and CDR2 SQIVND (reference sequence). CDR3 nucleotides: TGTGCCAGTAGTCCCCGGGGGTTTCGGGGAAACACCATATATTTT. Protein sequence: CASSPRGFRGNTIYF.

V gene TRBV7-2 combines with J gene TRBJ1-4; D is uncertain. V dropped 1 base and J dropped 5 bases, with 8 bases sitting between them. This CDR3 spans 14 amino acids. In germline, CDR1 is SGHTA, CDR2 FQGNSA. CDR3 sequence: CASSLGGKNEKLFF. The CDR3 DNA sequence: TGTGCCAGCAGCTTAGGAGGGAAGAATGAAAAACTGTTTTTT.

The CDR3 region is CASSRTGGNQPQHF. The CDR3 bases are TGTGCCAGCTCACGCACAGGGGGGAATCAGCCCCAGCATTTT. V is TRBV18 and J is TRBJ1-5; TRBD1 aligns across 8 bases. This CDR3 comprises 14 residues. The trim removed 4 bases at V and 4 bases at J, leaving 3 bases unmatched. CDR1 and CDR2 from the germline V gene are KGHSH and LQKENI.

This chain joins TRBV18 and TRBJ2-6; the match to TRBD1 covers 8 bases. V was clipped by 6 bases and J by 0 bases; unmatched bases: 16. There are 20 residues in the CDR3. The V gene's germline CDR1 is KGHSH and CDR2 LQKENI. The CDR3 loop is CASSPVLVQGAISGANVLTF. The DNA of the CDR3 is TGTGCCAGCTCCCCCGTTCTGGTGCAGGGGGCCATCTCTGGGGCCAACGTCCTGACTTTC.

The gene calls are TRBV15 and TRBJ1-3; no definite D call. The CDR3 is 16 residues long. Trimming took off 1 base at V and 0 bases at J, with 10 bases between the two ends. The germline V gene has CDR1 LNHNV and CDR2 YYDKDF (reference sequence). CDR3 protein: CATSRVVGLSGNTIYF. In DNA form, the CDR3 reads TGTGCCACCAGCAGAGTAGTGGGTCTCTCTGGAAACACCATATATTTT.

The genes are TRBV14 and TRBJ2-1; a weak D match, TRBD1 (6 bases). Trimming pared 2 bases from V and 0 bases from J, leaving 14 bases between. CDR3 length equals 17 residues. In germline, CDR1 is SGHDN, CDR2 FVKESK. The CDR3 coding sequence is TGTGCCAGCAGCCAACAGTGGACAGAAGTCTCCTACAATGAGCAGTTCTTC. It translates to CASSQQWTEVSYNEQFF.

V gene TRBV6-1 combines with J gene TRBJ2-3; D not resolved. The germline V gene has CDR1 MNHNS and CDR2 SASEGT. Trimming removed 1 base from V and 2 bases from J, with 7 bases in between. The CDR3 totals 14 residues. CDR3 in DNA: TGTGCCAGCAGTGAAGGCCGAGTCACAGATACGCAGTATTTT. This sequence encodes CASSEGRVTDTQYF.

Points on this clone: The junction does not match germline at one end; this may be a read error. The chain links TRBV20-1 to TRBJ1-4; TRBD1 matches at 8 bases. The germline CDR1 and CDR2 sequences are DFQATT and SNEGSKA (reference sequence). There are 11 residues in the CDR3. The DNA of the CDR3 is TGCAGTGCTCACCGAATGGGACAGGCCTCTTTT. It specifies CSAHRMGQASF.

This chain links TRBV10-3 with TRBJ1-2; 7 nucleotides agree with TRBD1. Germline V gives CDR1 ENHRY, CDR2 SYGVKD. Germline trimming cut 6 bases from V and 8 bases from J; bases unmatched to any gene: 12. This CDR3 contains 14 residues. DNA for the CDR3: TGTGCCATCAGAGCTTCTACAGGGGCGGGAGGCTACACCTTC. Translating it yields CAIRASTGAGGYTF.

A remark on this clone: The same CDR3 is also encoded by other DNA sequences in this sample. The chain joins TRBV27 to TRBJ1-2; 8 bases fit TRBD1. Germline V lookup: CDR1 MNHEY, CDR2 SMNVEV (reference sequence). This CDR3 comprises 14 residues. Trimming removed 5 bases from V and 2 bases from J; junction bases left unmatched: 4. The CDR3 DNA is TGTGCCAGCAGTCTGACAGGGGCCAACTATGGCTACACCTTC. Its translation: CASSLTGANYGYTF.

V and J are TRBV29-1 and TRBJ2-3, with 8 positions matching TRBD1. The germline gives CDR1 SQVTM, CDR2 ANQGSEA. The CDR3 is 14 amino acids. V dropped 6 bases and J dropped 3; count of bases not matched to a gene: 8. The CDR3, as DNA: TGCAGCGTCAGACAGGGGTCCCTTACAGATACGCAGTATTTT. Protein product: CSVRQGSLTDTQYF.

The rearrangement joins TRBV6-5 to TRBJ2-2; TRBD1 aligns across 9 bases. This CDR3 contains 15 residues. The junction had 6 bases not matched to a gene; V was cut back by 6 bases and J by 4 bases. The germline V gene has CDR1 MNHEY and CDR2 SVGAGI. The CDR3 DNA reads as TGTGCCAGCAGGGGACAGGGAACGGGCACCGGGGAGCTGTTTTTT. This codes for CASRGQGTGTGELFF.

The V and J genes are TRBV5-1 and TRBJ2-5; TRBD1 is a possible D gene (5 bases). V lost 3 bases to trimming and J lost 9 bases, with 21 bases between them. The CDR3 is 15 amino acids. CDR1 is SGHRS and CDR2 is YFSETQ in the germline V gene. The CDR3 loop is CASSSVGQALYSQYF. CDR3 nucleotide sequence: TGCGCCAGCAGCTCCGTGGGGCAGGCCCTATATTCCCAGTACTTC. The full variable domain, completed using reference TRBV5-1 and TRBJ2-5, is KAGVTQTPRYLIKTRGQQVTLSCSPISGHRSVSWYQQTPGQGLQFLFEYFSETQRNKGNFPGRFSGRQFSNSRSEMNVSTLELGDSALYLCASSSVGQALYSQYFGPGTRLLVL.

The V call is TRBV7-3, the J call TRBJ2-5; 8 nucleotides line up with TRBD2. This CDR3 has 16 residues. The junction had 10 bases not matched to a gene; V was cut back by 5 bases and J by 2 bases. Germline V gives CDR1 SGHTA, CDR2 FQGTGA. The CDR3 sequence: CASSIDSGVGQETQYF. The CDR3 nucleotides are TGTGCCAGCAGCATCGATAGCGGGGTGGGGCAAGAGACCCAGTACTTC. Drawing the rest from reference TRBV7-3 and TRBJ2-5, the complete variable domain is GAGVSQTPSNKVTEKGKYVELRCDPISGHTALYWYRQSLGQGPEFLIYFQGTGAADDSGLPNDRFFAVRPEGSVSTLKIQRTERGDSAVYLCASSIDSGVGQETQYFGPGTRLLVL.

J is TRBJ1-4 and V is TRBV5-8; D call uncertain. V lost 3 bases, J lost 3 bases, and 12 bases lay in between. The germline V gene encodes CDR1 SGHTS and CDR2 YDEGEE. This CDR3 is 15 amino acids long. The CDR3 region is CASSSTGLPNEKLFF. For the CDR3, the DNA is TGTGCCAGCAGCTCAACCGGGTTACCTAATGAAAAACTGTTTTTT.

This clone was picked up one time. The chain has TRBV5-4 and TRBJ2-1; no clear D. Trimming left V 5 bases short and J 5 bases short, with 5 bases between. The CDR3 totals 11 residues. Germline lookup yields CDR1 SGHNT and CDR2 YYREEE (reference sequence). This CDR3 is CASSFDNEQFF. The CDR3 nucleotides read TGTGCCAGCAGTTTCGACAATGAGCAGTTCTTC.

The chain is built from TRBV6-5 and TRBJ2-5; 9 bases map to TRBD2. The CDR3 covers 15 residues. The J segment lost 2 bases and the V segment lost 6 bases, leaving 7 bases of the junction unmatched. Germline CDR1 is MNHEY and CDR2 is SVGAGI. CDR3 loop: CASRRGLAGQETQYF. The CDR3, as DNA: TGTGCCAGCAGAAGGGGTCTAGCGGGGCAAGAGACCCAGTACTTC.

The chain joins TRBV5-4 to TRBJ1-1; 7 bases line up with TRBD1. CDR1 is SGHNT and CDR2 is YYREEE in the germline V gene (reference sequence). Trimming cost V 3 bases and J 3 bases; bases outside gene matches: 8. There are 15 residues in the CDR3. This chain's CDR3 is CASSSTGQAYTEAFF. The CDR3 nucleotides read TGTGCCAGCAGCTCGACAGGGCAGGCGTACACTGAAGCTTTCTTT.

The rearrangement uses TRBV2 and TRBJ2-2; tentative D call: TRBD1 (5 bases). Germline CDR1 reads SNHLY; CDR2 reads FYNNEI. The CDR3 spans 15 residues. The V and J ends lost 4 bases and 3 bases respectively, with 12 bases between them. CDR3 amino acids: CASSGSDSYTGELFF. For the CDR3, the DNA is TGTGCCAGCAGTGGTTCCGACAGCTACACCGGGGAGCTGTTTTTT.

The chain links TRBV2 to TRBJ1-2; D ambiguous. Trimming left V 4 bases short and J 8 bases short, with 8 bases between. Germline V lookup: CDR1 SNHLY, CDR2 FYNNEI. This CDR3 region has 11 residues. The CDR3 DNA sequence: TGTGCCAGCAGTGCCAATTTCGGCTACACCTTC. Encoded protein: CASSANFGYTF.

V is TRBV5-1 and J is TRBJ1-1; 8 nucleotides agree with TRBD1. Per germline, CDR1 SGHRS and CDR2 YFSETQ. With 4 bases clipped from V and 4 bases from J, the junction kept 9 bases outside the gene matches. This CDR3 has 15 residues. The CDR3 sequence is CASSDQTGVPTEAFF. For the CDR3, the DNA is TGCGCCAGCAGCGACCAGACAGGGGTTCCCACTGAAGCTTTCTTT.

The CDR3 is CASSLSGSGETQYF. CDR3 nucleotide sequence: TGTGCCAGCAGCTTATCGGGGTCCGGTGAGACCCAGTACTTC. The gene calls are TRBV7-2 and TRBJ2-5; D is perhaps TRBD2 (5 bases). Germline V gives CDR1 SGHTA, CDR2 FQGNSA. Trimming shortened V by 2 bases and J by 5 bases, and 12 bases separated the two germline ends. The CDR3 extends over 14 amino acids.

This chain links TRBV7-5 with TRBJ2-6; the table's D call TRBD2 went unverified against the DNA. TRBV7-5 is a pseudogene locus. This CDR3 comprises 20 residues. The DNA for the CDR3 is TGTGTCAGAAGCTTATCTCCAGCGGGGTACCAGGAAGCTGGGGCCAACGTCCTGACTTTC. This sequence encodes CVRSLSPAGYQEAGANVLTF.

V gene TRBV6-5 combines with J gene TRBJ2-1, with D unresolved. The germline CDR1 and CDR2 sequences are MNHEY and SVGAGI. The CDR3 is 13 residues long. Between the trimmed V and J ends, which lost 6 bases and 5 bases, there was a span of 11 bases. For the CDR3, the DNA is TGTGCCAGCAGCAAACAGTTTGACAATGAGCAGTTCTTC. Translated, it gives CASSKQFDNEQFF.

The V call is TRBV18, the J call TRBJ2-2; D ambiguous. The ends were cut back, 2 bases at V and 1 base at J, with 5 bases in the middle. The length of the CDR3 is 14 residues. The germline CDR1 and CDR2 sequences are KGHSH and LQKENI. This CDR3 reads CASSPAGNTGELFF. The CDR3 nucleotides are TGTGCCAGCTCACCAGCAGGGAACACCGGGGAGCTGTTTTTT. Drawing the rest from reference TRBV18 and TRBJ2-2, the complete variable domain is NAGVMQNPRHLVRRRGQEARLRCSPMKGHSHVYWYRQLPEEGLKFMVYLQKENIIDESGMPKERFSAEFPKEGPSILRIQQVVRGDSAAYFCASSPAGNTGELFFGEGSRLTVL.

This clone was counted a few times. This sequence joins TRBV7-8 and TRBJ1-6; 7 bases align to TRBD1. The CDR3 runs 17 residues. CDR1 is SGHVS and CDR2 is FQNEAQ in the germline V gene. V shed 5 bases, J shed 8 bases, and the junction held 15 bases outside the gene matches. The CDR3 DNA sequence: TGTGCCAGCAGCCCCCCTCGGAGGGGGCTGGTCGATTCACCCCTCCACTTT. Amino acid sequence: CASSPPRRGLVDSPLHF.

This clone is a singleton in its sample. The gene calls are TRBV9 and TRBJ2-3, with 8 positions matching TRBD1. This CDR3 region has 15 residues. In germline, CDR1 is SGDLS, CDR2 YYNGEE. Unmatched junction bases numbered 4, after V lost 2 bases and J lost 2 bases. CDR3 nucleotide sequence: TGTGCCAGCAGCGTTGGACAGGGCTACACAGATACGCAGTATTTT. Its translation is CASSVGQGYTDTQYF.

This clone was observed a single time. The chain links TRBV10-3 to TRBJ1-2; D perhaps matches TRBD1 (6 bases). Trimming left V 8 bases short and J 2 bases short, with 21 bases between. This CDR3 contains 16 residues. Germline CDR1 reads ENHRY; CDR2 reads SYGVKD. The CDR3 here is CAIFSQGRNQNYGYTF. Written as DNA, the CDR3 is TGTGCCATCTTTAGCCAGGGGAGGAACCAAAACTATGGCTACACCTTC.

The rearrangement joins TRBV13 to TRBJ2-2; no clear D gene. In germline, CDR1 is PRHDT, CDR2 FYEKMQ (reference sequence). The CDR3 covers 14 residues. V shed 0 bases and J shed 4 bases, with 6 bases lying between them. The CDR3 loop reads CASSLGVSTGELFF. CDR3 DNA: TGTGCCAGCAGCTTAGGCGTTTCCACCGGGGAGCTGTTTTTT.

J is TRBJ2-7 and V is TRBV7-9; a possible D gene is TRBD2 (6 bases). The CDR3 is made up of 17 amino acids. The germline V gene encodes CDR1 SEHNR and CDR2 FQNEAQ (reference sequence). V was pared by 4 bases and J by 2 bases, with 21 bases between. The CDR3 reads CASSSHTKPGLPYEQYF. The CDR3 DNA reads as TGTGCCAGCAGCTCTCACACAAAACCGGGACTCCCCTACGAGCAGTACTTC.